This TCR beta chain stems from a study of identical twins. CDR1 and CDR2 from the germline V gene are SGDLS and YYNGEE. V lost 3 bases and J 2 bases, leaving 22 bases between the germline ends. The CDR3 extends over 18 amino acids. No donor was unhealthy or non-Caucasian. TCRdb passed the 5' RACE reads through MiXCR, listing each CDR3 protein once. The sample has about 520,000 distinct CDR3 sequences; approximately 22% are singletons. Separately, the same data were catalogued under a study of T cells expressing NK-cell markers. That report notes: It was sorted CD3+CD56-NKG2C+, CD3+CD56+NKG2C- and CD3+CD56+NKG2C+ T cells that provided the TCR beta repertoires. These clonotypes additionally ranked first within the CD3+CD56-NKG2C+ fraction of a few donors.

V gene TRBV9 combines with J gene TRBJ2-3, with D uncertain. The sample taken for sequencing was CD4+ T cells sorted from blood. The receptor was derived from a woman younger than 30 in good health. CDR3 residues: CASSAPPGAVRVTDTQYF. Written as DNA, the CDR3 is TGTGCCAGCAGCGCCCCACCTGGAGCAGTTCGGGTCACAGATACGCAGTATTTT.